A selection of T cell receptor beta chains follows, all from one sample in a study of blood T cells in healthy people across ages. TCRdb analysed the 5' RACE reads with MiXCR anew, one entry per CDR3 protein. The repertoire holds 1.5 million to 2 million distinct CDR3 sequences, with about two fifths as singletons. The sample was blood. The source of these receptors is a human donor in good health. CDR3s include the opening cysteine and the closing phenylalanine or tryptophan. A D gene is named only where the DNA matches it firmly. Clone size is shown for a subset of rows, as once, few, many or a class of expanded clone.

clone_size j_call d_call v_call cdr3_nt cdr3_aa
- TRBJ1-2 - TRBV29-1 TGCAGCTATGACTATGGCTACACCTTC CSYDYGYTF
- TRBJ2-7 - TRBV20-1 TGCAGTGCGAGACAGGGACTACGCTACGAGCAGTACTTC CSARQGLRYEQYF
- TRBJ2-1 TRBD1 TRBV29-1 TGCAGCGTTGAAGGAGGGACAGGGGGCGCGGGGGGTGAGCAGTTCTTC CSVEGGTGGAGGEQFF
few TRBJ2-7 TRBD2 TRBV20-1 TGCAGTGTGCGCCGGGGGGGCGGGTACGAGCAGTACTTC CSVRRGGGYEQYF
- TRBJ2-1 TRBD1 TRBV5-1 TGCGCCAGCAGACCCGGACAGGACTCCTACAACGAGCAGTTCTTC CASRPGQDSYNEQFF
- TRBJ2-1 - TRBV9 TGTGCCAGCAGCTTCAGGAGGGGTGAGCAGTTCTTC CASSFRRGEQFF
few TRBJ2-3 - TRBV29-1 TGCAGCGACTACAGGGGGGGCGCAGATACGCAGTATTTT CSDYRGGADTQYF
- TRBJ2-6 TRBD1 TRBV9 TGTGCCAGCAGCTTATACGGGACAGGTCTCTCTGGGGCCAACGTCCTGACTTTC CASSLYGTGLSGANVLTF
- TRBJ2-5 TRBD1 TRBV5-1 TGCGCCAGCAGCCCAGGAAGAGCTGAGGGACAGAAAGAGACCCAGTACTTC CASSPGRAEGQKETQYF
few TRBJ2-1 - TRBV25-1 TGTGCCAGCAGTGAATTTCTGACAGGCGCCGACAATGAGCAGTTCTTC CASSEFLTGADNEQFF
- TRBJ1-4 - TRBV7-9 TGTGCCAGCAGCTCAAGGGGCCGAAATGAAAAACTGTTTTTT CASSSRGRNEKLFF
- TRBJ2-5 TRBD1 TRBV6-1 TGTGCCAGCAGTGAAGCCGCGGGACAGGGTGGAGAGACCCAGTACTTC CASSEAAGQGGETQYF
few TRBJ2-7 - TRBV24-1 TGTGCCACCAGTGATCCGGGGGATGCGAAGCCCCACGAGCAGTACTTC CATSDPGDAKPHEQYF
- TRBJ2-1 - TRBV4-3 TGCGCCAGCAGCCAAGATGACTACCCCTACAATGAGCAGTTCTTC CASSQDDYPYNEQFF
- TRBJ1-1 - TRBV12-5 TGTGCTAGCCGCCAGGGAGGTGAGGGCACTGAAGCTTTCTTT CASRQGGEGTEAFF
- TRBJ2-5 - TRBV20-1 TGCAGTGTTACCGCGGAGGGGGAGACCCAGTACTTC CSVTAEGETQYF
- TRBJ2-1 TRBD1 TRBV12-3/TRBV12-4 TGTGCCAGCAGACCGGGACAGGGCTGCGGTGAGCAGTTCTTC CASRPGQGCGEQFF
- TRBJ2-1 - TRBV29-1 TGCAGCGCTTTTACAGGGTTTTACTACAATGAGCAGTTCTTC CSAFTGFYYNEQFF
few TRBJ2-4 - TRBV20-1 TGCAGTGCTAGAGATCGGGGCAGGGCCTTAGCCAAAAACATTCAGTACTTC CSARDRGRALAKNIQYF
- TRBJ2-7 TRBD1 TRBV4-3 TGCGCCAGCAGCCAAGATTCCCGGGACAGTTTCTACGAGCAGTACTTC CASSQDSRDSFYEQYF
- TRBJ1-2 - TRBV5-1 TGCGCCAGCAGCAGCGCCCGGGACCACGGGGGCTACACCTTC CASSSARDHGGYTF
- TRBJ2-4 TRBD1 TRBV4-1 TGCGCCAGCAGCCAATTTACGGGACAGGGAACCAAAAACATTCAGTACTTC CASSQFTGQGTKNIQYF
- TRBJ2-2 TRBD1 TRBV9 TGTGCCAGCAGCGGGACAGGGGTGAACACCGGGGAGCTGTTTTTT CASSGTGVNTGELFF
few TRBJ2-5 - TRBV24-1 TGTGCCACCAGTGATTGGCGGGGAGGAGGAGAGACCCAGTACTTC CATSDWRGGGETQYF
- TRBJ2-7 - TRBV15 TGTGCCACCAGCAGAGTAGCAGGGAACTACGAGCAGTACTTC CATSRVAGNYEQYF
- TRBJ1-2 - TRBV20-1 TGCAGTGCTGTAGATTCGTGGGACCAGGGGATACAGACTAACTATGGCTACACCTTC CSAVDSWDQGIQTNYGYTF
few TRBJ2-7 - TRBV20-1 TGCAGTGCTAGAGATCCCCTCCTAGGTCTCTCCTACGAGCAGTACTTC CSARDPLLGLSYEQYF
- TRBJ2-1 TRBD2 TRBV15 TGTGCCACCAGCAGAGATCGGACTAGCGGTTATGAGCAGTTCTTC CATSRDRTSGYEQFF
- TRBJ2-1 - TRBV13 TGTGCCAGCGGCTTAGGGGGGACCCGCAATGAGCAGTTCTTC CASGLGGTRNEQFF
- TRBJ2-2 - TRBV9 TGTGCCAGCAGCCCCCGTCCCAGGGGGGGAACCGGGGAGCTGTTTTTT CASSPRPRGGTGELFF
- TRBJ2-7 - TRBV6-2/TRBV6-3 TGTGCCAGCAGCCACGGACTGAGGAGCTCCTACGAGCAGTACTTC CASSHGLRSSYEQYF
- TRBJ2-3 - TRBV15 TGTGCCACCAGCAGAGATTTCGGGAGACTGAGCACAGATACGCAGTATTTT CATSRDFGRLSTDTQYF
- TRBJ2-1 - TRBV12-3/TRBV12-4 TGTGCCAGCACCCAATTGGGCGACCAAGAGACCCAGTTCTTC CASTQLGDQETQFF
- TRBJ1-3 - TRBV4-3 TGCGCCAGCAGCCAAGATGGGCCCAGATCTGGAAACACCATATATTTT CASSQDGPRSGNTIYF
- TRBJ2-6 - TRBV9 TGTGCCAGCAGCGTAGGAGTGGTCTCTGGGGCCAACGTCCTGACTTTC CASSVGVVSGANVLTF
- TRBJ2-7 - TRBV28 TGTGCCAGCAGCCCAACCCTCGGGACAAAAAGCTCCTACGAGCAGTACTTC CASSPTLGTKSSYEQYF
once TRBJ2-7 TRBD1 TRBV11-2 TGTGCCAGCAGCAGTAAGACAGGGGCGAGGAGAACCTACGAGCAGTACTTC CASSSKTGARRTYEQYF
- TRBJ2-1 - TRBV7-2 TGTGCCAGCAGCTTAGACGGGGGTACCCAGCGGTTCTTC CASSLDGGTQRFF
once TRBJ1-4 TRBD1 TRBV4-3 TGCGCCAGCACTGTGACAGGGGATGAAAAACTGTTTTTT CASTVTGDEKLFF